The clone carrying this TCR beta chain turned up a few times. The CDR3 covers 13 residues. V shed 6 bases and J shed 0 bases, with 9 bases lying between them. From germline, CDR1 is PRHDT and CDR2 FYEKMQ (reference sequence). Method: immunoSEQ multiplex PCR; TCRdb's copy keeps in-frame clones and lacks some. The data hold fewer than 65,000 clones, with roughly nine tenths observed a single time. The entry originates in a study of OX40 agonist ivuxolimab in advanced cancers. Study-wide background: Patients received the agonistic anti-OX40 (CD134) antibody ivuxolimab. Three patients showed partial responses: one hepatocellular carcinoma and two cutaneous melanoma cases.

This TCR came from an adult with an advanced solid tumor such as melanoma, head and neck, liver or kidney cancer. The starting material was CD4+ or CD8+ T cells sorted from blood, obtained in a trial of the OX40 agonist ivuxolimab. This chain uses TRBV13 with TRBJ2-7; no reliable D call. In DNA form, the CDR3 reads TGTGCCAGCAGATCCCTAAGCTCCTACGAGCAGTACTTC. It encodes CASRSLSSYEQYF.